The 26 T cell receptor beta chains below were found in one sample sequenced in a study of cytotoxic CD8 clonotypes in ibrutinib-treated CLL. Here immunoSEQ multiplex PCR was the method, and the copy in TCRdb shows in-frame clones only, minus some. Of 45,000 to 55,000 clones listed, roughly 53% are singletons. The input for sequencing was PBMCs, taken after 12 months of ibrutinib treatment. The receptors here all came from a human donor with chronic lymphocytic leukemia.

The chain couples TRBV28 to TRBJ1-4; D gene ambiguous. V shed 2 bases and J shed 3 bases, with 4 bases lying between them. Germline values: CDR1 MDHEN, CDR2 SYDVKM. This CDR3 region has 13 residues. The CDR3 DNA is TGTGCCAGCAGTTTAACGGCTAATGAAAAACTGTTTTTT. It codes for CASSLTANEKLFF. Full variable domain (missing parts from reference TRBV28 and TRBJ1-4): DVKVTQSSRYLVKRTGEKVFLECVQDMDHENMFWYRQDPGLGLRLIYFSYDVKMKEKGDIPEGYSVSREKKERFSLILESASTNQTSMYLCASSLTANEKLFFGSGTQLSVL.

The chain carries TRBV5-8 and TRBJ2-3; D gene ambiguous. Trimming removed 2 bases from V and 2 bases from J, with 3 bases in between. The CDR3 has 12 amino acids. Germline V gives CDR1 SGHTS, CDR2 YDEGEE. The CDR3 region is CASSFFTDTQYF. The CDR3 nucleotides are TGTGCCAGCAGCTTCTTCACAGATACGCAGTATTTT.

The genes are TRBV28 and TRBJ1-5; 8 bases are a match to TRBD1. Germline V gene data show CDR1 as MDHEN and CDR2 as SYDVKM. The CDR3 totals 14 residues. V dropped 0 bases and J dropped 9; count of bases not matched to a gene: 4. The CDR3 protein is CASSLWDRVSPQHF. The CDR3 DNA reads TGTGCCAGCAGTTTATGGGACAGGGTTTCGCCCCAGCATTTT.

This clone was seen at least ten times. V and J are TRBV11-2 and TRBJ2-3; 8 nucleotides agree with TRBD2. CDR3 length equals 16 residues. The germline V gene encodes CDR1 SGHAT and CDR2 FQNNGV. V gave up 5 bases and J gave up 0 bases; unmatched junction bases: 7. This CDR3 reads CASSPTSGYSTDTQYF. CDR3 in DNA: TGTGCCAGCAGCCCCACTAGCGGATATAGCACAGATACGCAGTATTTT.

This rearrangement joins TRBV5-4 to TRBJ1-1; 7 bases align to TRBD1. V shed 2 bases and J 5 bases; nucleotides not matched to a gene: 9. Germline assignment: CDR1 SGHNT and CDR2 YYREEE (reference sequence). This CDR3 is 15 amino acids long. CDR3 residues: CASSFGSQGGTEAFF. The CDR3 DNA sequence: TGTGCCAGCAGCTTCGGGTCTCAGGGGGGAACTGAAGCTTTCTTT.

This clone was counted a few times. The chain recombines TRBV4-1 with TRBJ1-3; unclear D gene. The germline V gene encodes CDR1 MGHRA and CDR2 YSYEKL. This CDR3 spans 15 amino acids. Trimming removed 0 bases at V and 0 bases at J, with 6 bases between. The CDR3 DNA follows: TGCGCCAGCAGCCAAGATGCCAACTCTGGAAACACCATATATTTT. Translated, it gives CASSQDANSGNTIYF.

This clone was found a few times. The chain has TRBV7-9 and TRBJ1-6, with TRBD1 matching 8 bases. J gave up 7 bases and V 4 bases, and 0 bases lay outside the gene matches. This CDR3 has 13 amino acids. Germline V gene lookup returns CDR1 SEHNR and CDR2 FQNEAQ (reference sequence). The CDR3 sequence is CASSWDRNSPLHF. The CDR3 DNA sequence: TGTGCCAGCAGCTGGGACAGGAATTCACCCCTCCACTTT.

The CDR3 nucleotides are TGTGCCAGCAGCTGGCAAGAGACCCAGTACTTC. It encodes CASSWQETQYF. The rearrangement joins TRBV5-6 to TRBJ2-5; D is unclear. Germline V gene lookup returns CDR1 SGHDT and CDR2 YYEEEE. CDR3 length equals 11 residues. Trimming took 3 bases from V and 2 from J, leaving 2 bases between them.

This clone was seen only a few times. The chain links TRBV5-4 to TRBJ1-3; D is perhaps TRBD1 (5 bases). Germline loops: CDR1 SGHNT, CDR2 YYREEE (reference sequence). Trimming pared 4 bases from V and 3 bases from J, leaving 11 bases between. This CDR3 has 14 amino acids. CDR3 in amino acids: CASSPQRGGNTIYF. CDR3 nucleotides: TGTGCCAGCAGCCCTCAAAGGGGTGGAAACACCATATATTTT.

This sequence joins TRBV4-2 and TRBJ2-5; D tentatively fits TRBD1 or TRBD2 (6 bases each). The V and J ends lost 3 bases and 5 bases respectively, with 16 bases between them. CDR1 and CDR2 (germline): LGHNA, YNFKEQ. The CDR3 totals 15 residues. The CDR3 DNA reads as TGTGCCAGCAGCCAGGGATTTGGGGGGCGGGAGACCCAGTACTTC. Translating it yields CASSQGFGGRETQYF.

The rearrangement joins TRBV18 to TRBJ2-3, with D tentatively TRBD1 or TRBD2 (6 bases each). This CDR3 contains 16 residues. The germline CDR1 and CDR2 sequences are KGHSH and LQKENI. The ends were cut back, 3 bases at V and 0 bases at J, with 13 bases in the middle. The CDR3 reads CASSPPRGTSTDTQYF. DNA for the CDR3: TGTGCCAGCTCACCCCCTCGGGGGACAAGCACAGATACGCAGTATTTT.

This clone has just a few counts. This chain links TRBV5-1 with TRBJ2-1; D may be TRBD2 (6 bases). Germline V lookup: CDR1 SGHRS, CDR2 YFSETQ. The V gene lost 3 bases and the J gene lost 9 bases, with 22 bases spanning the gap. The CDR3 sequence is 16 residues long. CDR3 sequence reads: CASSSWGDPLGGEQFF. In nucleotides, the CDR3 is TGCGCCAGCAGCTCATGGGGGGACCCTCTGGGGGGTGAGCAGTTCTTC.

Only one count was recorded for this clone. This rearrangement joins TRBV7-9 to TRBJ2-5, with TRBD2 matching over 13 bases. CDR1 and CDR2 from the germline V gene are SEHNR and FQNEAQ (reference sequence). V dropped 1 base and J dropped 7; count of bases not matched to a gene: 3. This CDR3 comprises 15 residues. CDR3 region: CASSLVTSGRATQYF. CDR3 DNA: TGTGCCAGCAGCTTAGTTACTAGCGGGAGGGCGACCCAGTACTTC. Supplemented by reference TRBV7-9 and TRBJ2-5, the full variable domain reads DTGVSQNPRHKITKRGQNVTFRCDPISEHNRLYWYRQTLGQGPEFLTYFQNEAQLEKSRLLSDRFSAERPKGSFSTLEIQRTEQGDSAMYLCASSLVTSGRATQYFGPGTRLLVL.

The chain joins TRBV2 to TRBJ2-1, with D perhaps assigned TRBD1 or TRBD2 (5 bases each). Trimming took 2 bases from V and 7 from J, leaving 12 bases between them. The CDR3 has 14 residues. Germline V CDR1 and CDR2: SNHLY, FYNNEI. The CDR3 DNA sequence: TGTGCCAGCAGTGAATGGCTCGAGGGGAATGAGCAGTTCTTC. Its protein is CASSEWLEGNEQFF.

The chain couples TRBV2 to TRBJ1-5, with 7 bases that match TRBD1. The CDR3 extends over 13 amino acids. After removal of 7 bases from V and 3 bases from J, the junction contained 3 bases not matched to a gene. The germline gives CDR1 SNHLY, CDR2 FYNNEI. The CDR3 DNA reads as TGTGCCAGCAACGGACAGGACAATCAGCCCCAGCATTTT. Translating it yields CASNGQDNQPQHF.

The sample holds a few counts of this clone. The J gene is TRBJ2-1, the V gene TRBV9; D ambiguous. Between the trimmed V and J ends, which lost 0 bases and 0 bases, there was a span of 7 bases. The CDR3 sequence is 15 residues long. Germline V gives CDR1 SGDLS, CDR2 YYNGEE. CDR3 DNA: TGTGCCAGCAGCGTAGAGGTTAGCTCCTACAATGAGCAGTTCTTC. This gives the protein CASSVEVSSYNEQFF.

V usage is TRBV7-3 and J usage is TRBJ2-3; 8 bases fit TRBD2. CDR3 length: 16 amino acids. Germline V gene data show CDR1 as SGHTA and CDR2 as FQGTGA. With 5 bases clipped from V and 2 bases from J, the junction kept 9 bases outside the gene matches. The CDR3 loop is CASSAGLVSFTDTQYF. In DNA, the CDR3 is TGTGCCAGCAGCGCGGGACTAGTGTCTTTCACAGATACGCAGTATTTT.

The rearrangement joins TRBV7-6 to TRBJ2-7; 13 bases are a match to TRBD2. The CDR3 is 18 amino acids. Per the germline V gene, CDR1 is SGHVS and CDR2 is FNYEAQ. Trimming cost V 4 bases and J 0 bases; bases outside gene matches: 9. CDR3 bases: TGTGCCAGCAGCTCTGGACTAGCGGGAGTTACCAGCTCCTACGAGCAGTACTTC. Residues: CASSSGLAGVTSSYEQYF. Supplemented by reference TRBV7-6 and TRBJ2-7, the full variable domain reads GAGVSQSPRYKVTKRGQDVALRCDPISGHVSLYWYRQALGQGPEFLTYFNYEAQQDKSGLPNDRFSAERPEGSISTLTIQRTEQRDSAMYRCASSSGLAGVTSSYEQYFGPGTRLTVT.

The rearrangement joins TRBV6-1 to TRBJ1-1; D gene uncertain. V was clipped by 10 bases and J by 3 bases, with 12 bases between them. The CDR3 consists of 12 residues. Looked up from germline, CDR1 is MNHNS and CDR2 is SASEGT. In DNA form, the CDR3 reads TGTGCCATCGAGGACTACGACACTGAAGCTTTCTTT. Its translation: CAIEDYDTEAFF.

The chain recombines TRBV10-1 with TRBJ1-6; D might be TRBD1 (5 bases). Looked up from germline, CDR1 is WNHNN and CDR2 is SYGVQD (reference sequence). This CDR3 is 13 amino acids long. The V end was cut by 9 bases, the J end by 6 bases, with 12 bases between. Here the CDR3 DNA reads TGCGCCAGGGGGGACGGCGCTAATTCACCCCTCCACTTT. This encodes CARGDGANSPLHF.

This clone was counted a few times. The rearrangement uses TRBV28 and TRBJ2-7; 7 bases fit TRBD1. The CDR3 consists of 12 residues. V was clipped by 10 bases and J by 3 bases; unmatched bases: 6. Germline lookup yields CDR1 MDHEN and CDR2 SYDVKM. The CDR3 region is CATTGPYYEQYF. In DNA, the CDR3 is TGTGCCACGACAGGGCCATACTACGAGCAGTACTTC.

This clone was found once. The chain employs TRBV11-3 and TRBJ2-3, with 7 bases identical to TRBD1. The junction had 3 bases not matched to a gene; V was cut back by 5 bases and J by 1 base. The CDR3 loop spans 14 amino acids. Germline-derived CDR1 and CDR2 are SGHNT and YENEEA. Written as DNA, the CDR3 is TGTGCCAGCAGCCTCGGGACAGGCACAGATACGCAGTATTTT. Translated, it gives CASSLGTGTDTQYF.

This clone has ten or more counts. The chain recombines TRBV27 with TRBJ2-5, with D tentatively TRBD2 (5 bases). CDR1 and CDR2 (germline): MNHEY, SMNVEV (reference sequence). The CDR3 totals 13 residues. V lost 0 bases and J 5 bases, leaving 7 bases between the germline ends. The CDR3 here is CASSLSGSETQYF. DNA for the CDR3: TGTGCCAGCAGTTTATCTGGGAGCGAGACCCAGTACTTC.

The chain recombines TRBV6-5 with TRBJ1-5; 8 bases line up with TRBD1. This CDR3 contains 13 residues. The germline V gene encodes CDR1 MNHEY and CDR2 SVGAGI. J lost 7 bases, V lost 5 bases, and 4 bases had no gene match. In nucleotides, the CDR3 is TGTGCCAGCAGTCCGGACAGGGACCAGCCCCAGCATTTT. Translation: CASSPDRDQPQHF.

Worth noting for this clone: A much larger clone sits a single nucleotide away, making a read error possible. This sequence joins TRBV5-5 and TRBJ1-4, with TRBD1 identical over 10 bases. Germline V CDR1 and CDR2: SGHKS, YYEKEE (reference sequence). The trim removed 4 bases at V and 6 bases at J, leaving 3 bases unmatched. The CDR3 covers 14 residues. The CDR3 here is CASSPDRGDEKLFF. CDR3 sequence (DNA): TGTGCCAGCAGCCCGGACAGGGGGGATGAAAAACTGTTTTTT.

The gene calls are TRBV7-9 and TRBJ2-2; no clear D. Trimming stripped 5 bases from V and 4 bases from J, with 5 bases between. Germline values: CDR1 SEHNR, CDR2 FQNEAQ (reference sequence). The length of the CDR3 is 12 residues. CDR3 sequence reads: CASSRGTGELFF. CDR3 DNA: TGTGCCAGCAGCCGCGGCACCGGGGAGCTGTTTTTT.